This TCR beta chain emerged from a study of OX40 agonist ivuxolimab in advanced cancers. Baseline was the first blood sampling point, followed by cycle 4 day 1 and cycle 7 day 1. Trimming stripped 5 bases from V and 4 bases from J, with 17 bases between. The CDR3 contains 15 residues. The germline V gene encodes CDR1 SEHNR and CDR2 FQNEAQ (reference sequence). Here immunoSEQ multiplex PCR was the method, and the copy in TCRdb shows in-frame clones only, minus some. Of around 43,000 clones listed, 86% are singletons. The chain has TRBV7-9 and TRBJ1-1, with D maybe TRBD1 (5 bases). The specimen was CD4+ or CD8+ T cells sorted from blood, collected in a trial of the OX40 agonist ivuxolimab. The TCR sequence derives from an adult with an advanced solid tumor such as melanoma, head and neck, liver or kidney cancer. The DNA of the CDR3 is TGTGCCAGCAGCGTACCTGAACAGGAAAGCACTGAAGCTTTCTTT. Translating it yields CASSVPEQESTEAFF.